The 21 T cell receptor beta chains presented below share a single source sample, sequenced in a study of blood T cells in healthy people across ages. The authors ran a second PCR of roughly 6 to 12 cycles using a sample-barcoded 5' primer and a J-beta primer mix. Each CDR3 protein is one row after TCRdb ran MiXCR on the 5' RACE reads. Counted here are about 900,000 distinct CDR3 sequences, approximately 67% occurring once; the ten biggest clones make up 25% to 30%. The material sequenced was blood. All receptors derive from a man between 25 and 39 years old in good health.

The rearrangement joins TRBV5-5 to TRBJ2-1; the D gene is possibly TRBD2 (5 bases). V shed 2 bases and J shed 7 bases, with 16 bases lying between them. CDR3 length equals 15 residues. The germline V gene has CDR1 SGHKS and CDR2 YYEKEE (reference sequence). The CDR3 loop reads CASSLQPLPGNEQFF. DNA for the CDR3: TGTGCCAGCAGCTTACAGCCTCTCCCGGGGAATGAGCAGTTCTTC.

This rearrangement joins TRBV2 to TRBJ2-5; tentative D call: TRBD1 (7 bases). Germline lookup yields CDR1 SNHLY and CDR2 FYNNEI. The CDR3 is 15 amino acids. Trimming pared 4 bases from V and 1 base from J, leaving 13 bases between. CDR3 amino acids: CASSGGDRVQETQYF. The CDR3 nucleotides are TGTGCCAGCAGTGGGGGGGACAGAGTCCAAGAGACCCAGTACTTC.

This rearrangement joins TRBV4-2 to TRBJ2-1, with 11 positions matching TRBD2. Unmatched junction bases numbered 5, after V lost 0 bases and J lost 7 bases. CDR3 size: 16 residues. In germline, CDR1 is LGHNA, CDR2 YNFKEQ. This CDR3 is CASSQEVAGGRNEQFF. The CDR3 nucleotides are TGTGCCAGCAGCCAAGAAGTAGCGGGGGGGCGGAATGAGCAGTTCTTC.

This chain links TRBV4-2 with TRBJ2-5; perhaps TRBD2 as D (5 bases). This CDR3 region has 17 residues. Trimming removed 4 bases at V and 2 bases at J, with 20 bases between. CDR1 and CDR2 from the germline V gene are LGHNA and YNFKEQ. The CDR3 loop is CASSRMLAIRGQETQYF. In DNA form, the CDR3 reads TGTGCCAGCAGCCGGATGTTGGCGATCCGAGGGCAAGAGACCCAGTACTTC.

V gene TRBV5-1 combines with J gene TRBJ1-1; 9 bases are shared with TRBD1. CDR1 and CDR2 (germline): SGHRS, YFSETQ. This CDR3 contains 14 residues. V was pared by 4 bases and J by 5 bases, with 6 bases of the junction left unmatched. DNA for the CDR3: TGCGCCAGCAGCGGCGGGACAGGGCTTACTGAAGCTTTCTTT. Translation: CASSGGTGLTEAFF.

The gene calls are TRBV2 and TRBJ1-2; tentatively, D is TRBD1 (5 bases). Germline values: CDR1 SNHLY, CDR2 FYNNEI. This CDR3 comprises 13 residues. The ends were cut back, 2 bases at V and 7 bases at J, with 11 bases in the middle. CDR3 DNA sequence: TGTGCCAGCAGTGAATTGAGGGGTCGTGGCTACACCTTC. Residues: CASSELRGRGYTF.

This clonotype came up a few times. This rearrangement joins TRBV4-3 to TRBJ2-7, with TRBD2 matching over 11 bases. This CDR3 has 17 residues. V lost 0 bases and J lost 3; bases outside the gene matches: 7. CDR1 LGHNA and CDR2 YSLEER come from the germline V gene. As DNA, the CDR3 is TGCGCCAGCAGCCAAGATACCGGACTAGCGGGTCTCTACGAGCAGTACTTC. Its translation: CASSQDTGLAGLYEQYF.

This clonotype was recorded only once. This chain links TRBV27 with TRBJ1-2, with D possibly being TRBD1 (5 bases). Germline loops: CDR1 MNHEY, CDR2 SMNVEV (reference sequence). The CDR3 is 13 amino acids. The V gene lost 5 bases and the J gene lost 8 bases, with 15 bases spanning the gap. CDR3 nucleotides: TGTGCCAGCAGTCCAACAGGCCCCACCGGCTACACCTTC. It encodes CASSPTGPTGYTF.

The V gene is TRBV30, the J gene TRBJ2-5, with 9 bases identical to TRBD1. This CDR3 contains 14 residues. V shed 5 bases, J shed 1 base, and the junction held 5 bases outside the gene matches. The germline gives CDR1 GTSNPN, CDR2 SVGIG (reference sequence). CDR3: CAWDPGQGQETQYF. CDR3 sequence (DNA): TGTGCCTGGGACCCGGGACAGGGCCAAGAGACCCAGTACTTC.

The rearrangement uses TRBV20-1 and TRBJ2-7, with D maybe TRBD2 (6 bases). Per the germline V gene, CDR1 is DFQATT and CDR2 is SNEGSKA (reference sequence). The ends were cut back, 2 bases at V and 0 bases at J, with 14 bases in the middle. CDR3 size: 15 residues. The CDR3 sequence is CSARRPGLSSYEQYF. The CDR3 DNA reads TGCAGTGCTAGAAGACCGGGACTTAGCTCCTACGAGCAGTACTTC.

This sequence joins TRBV3-1 and TRBJ2-2, with 9 bases identical to TRBD2. With 0 bases clipped from V and 6 bases from J, the junction kept 2 bases outside the gene matches. The germline gives CDR1 LGHDT, CDR2 YNNKEL (reference sequence). There are 15 residues in the CDR3. CDR3 protein: CASSQETSGSGELFF. CDR3 nucleotide sequence: TGTGCCAGCAGCCAAGAAACTAGCGGGTCCGGGGAGCTGTTTTTT.

The sample holds a few counts of this clonotype. The chain uses TRBV9 and TRBJ2-1; possible D gene TRBD2, 6 bases. The CDR3 is made up of 12 amino acids. The V end was cut by 0 bases, the J end by 10 bases, with 8 bases between. In germline, CDR1 is SGDLS, CDR2 YYNGEE. In DNA, the CDR3 is TGTGCCAGCAGCGTAGAAGGGAGGGAGCAGTTCTTC. It is translated as CASSVEGREQFF.

This chain connects TRBV7-9 to TRBJ2-7, with D unresolved. V was cut by 0 bases and J by 5 bases, with 11 bases left in between. This CDR3 region has 14 residues. Germline V gene sequence: CDR1 SEHNR, CDR2 FQNEAQ (reference sequence). The CDR3, as DNA: TGTGCCAGCAGCTTAGCCGGGCTCCCCCACGAGCAGTACTTC. Translating gives CASSLAGLPHEQYF.

In this sample, this clonotype turned up a few times. Sequence at one end of the junction differs from germline and may be a read error. J is TRBJ2-6 and V is TRBV5-6, with 8 bases fitting TRBD1. Germline V gene data show CDR1 as SGHDT and CDR2 as YYEEEE. The CDR3 extends over 18 amino acids. The CDR3 sequence is CASSGGTGDSSGANVLTF. DNA for the CDR3: TGTGCCAGCAGCGGCGGGACAGGTGATAGTTCTGGCGCCAACGTCCTGACTTTC.

The sample holds one count of this clonotype. The chain couples TRBV5-6 to TRBJ1-4; D call uncertain. The CDR3 is made up of 15 amino acids. Germline V lookup: CDR1 SGHDT, CDR2 YYEEEE. The V end was cut by 2 bases, the J end by 7 bases, with 15 bases between. The DNA of the CDR3 is TGTGCCAGCAGCTTTCTAAGCCCGGTGGTTGAAAAACTGTTTTTT. It translates to CASSFLSPVVEKLFF. The whole variable domain, filled in from reference TRBV5-6 and TRBJ1-4, reads DAGVTQSPTHLIKTRGQQVTLRCSPKSGHDTVSWYQQALGQGPQFIFQYYEEEERQRGNFPDRFSGHQFPNYSSELNVNALLLGDSALYLCASSFLSPVVEKLFFGSGTQLSVL.

V is TRBV5-1 and J is TRBJ2-1, with 8 bases aligning to TRBD2. Trimming at V came to 0 bases and at J to 3 bases, leaving 11 bases not matched to a gene. CDR1 is SGHRS, CDR2 YFSETQ, per germline. This CDR3 is 18 amino acids long. CDR3 loop: CASSLAGGGPPFYNEQFF. The CDR3 region has the DNA TGCGCCAGCAGCTTGGCCGGCGGGGGGCCTCCGTTCTACAATGAGCAGTTCTTC.

The genes are TRBV4-3 and TRBJ2-4, with D possibly being TRBD1 (5 bases). The DNA matches TRBJ2-7 better at its end, which makes the J call doubtful. This CDR3 contains 14 residues. Germline CDR1 LGHNA, CDR2 YSLEER. The CDR3, as DNA: TGCGCCAGCAGCTCAGGGATCGCCTCCTACGAGCAGTACTTC. This gives the protein CASSSGIASYEQYF.

This chain uses TRBV24-1 with TRBJ2-7; possible D gene TRBD2, 6 bases. CDR1 is KGHDR and CDR2 is SFDVKD in the germline V gene. The CDR3 length is 16 residues. The V and J ends lost 4 bases and 2 bases respectively, with 17 bases between them. CDR3 loop: CATSDPSVGSPYEQYF. CDR3 bases: TGTGCCACCAGTGACCCCTCGGTCGGGAGCCCCTACGAGCAGTACTTC.

This clonotype was seen only a few times. J is TRBJ2-1 and V is TRBV20-1; the match to TRBD2 covers 7 bases. This CDR3 contains 13 residues. With V trimmed by 2 bases and J by 2 bases, 0 bases remained unmatched. Germline V gene data show CDR1 as DFQATT and CDR2 as SNEGSKA (reference sequence). The CDR3 region is CSARTSAYNEQFF. Written as DNA, the CDR3 is TGCAGTGCTAGAACTAGCGCCTACAATGAGCAGTTCTTC.

This clonotype has only one observation. This rearrangement joins TRBV24-1 to TRBJ2-3, with 15 positions matching TRBD2. With 3 bases clipped from V and 6 bases from J, the junction kept 6 bases outside the gene matches. This CDR3 is 17 amino acids long. The germline CDR1 and CDR2 sequences are KGHDR and SFDVKD. The CDR3 here is CATSDPGLAGGGDTQYF. CDR3 bases: TGTGCCACCAGTGATCCGGGACTAGCGGGGGGTGGGGATACGCAGTATTTT.

The table lists this clonotype with a few counts. J is TRBJ2-7 and V is TRBV4-3; D gene unclear. Germline V CDR1 and CDR2: LGHNA, YSLEER. V was clipped by 0 bases and J by 6 bases, with 9 bases between them. The CDR3 runs to 13 residues. CDR3 amino acids: CASSQEQRSEQYF. The CDR3 bases are TGCGCCAGCAGCCAAGAACAGAGGAGCGAGCAGTACTTC.